The TCR beta chain under discussion was sequenced for a study of blood T cell repertoires in COVID-19. Study summary: Researchers got acute and convalescent COVID-19 samples from the United States, Italy and Spain. Sources were T cells, B-cell-depleted T cells, or PBMCs; the material itself was cDNA or gDNA.

Authors' processing steps: From reference gene primer amplification, estimates of nucleated cell counts were derived. The repertoire was sequenced with immunoSEQ multiplex PCR; TCRdb's copy has only in-frame clones and lacks some. V, J and clone size reflect that table, while D and trimming were determined from the DNA. The sample lists approximately 120,000 clones; 60% to 80% were seen once. Patients from Seattle were sampled longitudinally, starting during active infection. V lost 6 bases and J 2 bases, leaving 15 bases between the germline ends. Looked up from germline, CDR1 is GTSNPN and CDR2 is SVGIG (reference sequence). The length of the CDR3 is 14 residues.

The source of this sequence is a man older than 75 with COVID-19, enrolled during active disease. Sequencing was performed on peripheral blood. V and J are TRBV30 and TRBJ2-3; a weak D match, TRBD2 (6 bases). CDR3 sequence: CACLVAAPTDTQYF. As DNA, the CDR3 is TGTGCCTGCCTAGTAGCGGCCCCCACAGATACGCAGTATTTT. The variable domain in full, completed from reference TRBV30 and TRBJ2-3, reads SQTIHQWPATLVQPVGSPLSLECTVEGTSNPNLYWYRQAAGRGLQLLFYSVGIGQISSEVPQNLSASRPQDRQFILSSKKLLLSDSGFYLCACLVAAPTDTQYFGPGTRLTVL.